This T cell receptor beta chain was recorded in a study of early T cells in non-severe SARS-CoV-2 infection. Study summary: Sequencing used unsorted whole-blood bulk RNA, so chains lack pairing.

CDR3 length: 17 amino acids. CDR1 SGHAT and CDR2 FQNNGV come from the germline V gene. V dropped 1 base and J dropped 7; count of bases not matched to a gene: 8. The TCR library protocol attached unique molecular identifiers to the individual cDNA molecules. TCRdb passed the 5' RACE reads through MiXCR, listing each CDR3 protein once. The sample holds 40,000 to 45,000 distinct CDR3 sequences, about 6.5% seen once. Findings of the study overall: There was a bias toward anti-spike CD8 responses in VDJdb matching, which missed private and CD4 specificities.

This clonotype was seen more than once but under ten times. The antigen remains unidentified. The chain recombines TRBV11-2 with TRBJ2-4, with 12 positions matching TRBD2. The clonotype originates from an adult who was a healthcare worker with PCR-confirmed SARS-CoV-2 infection or an uninfected control (not recorded which). The sample consisted of whole blood, taken at baseline. CDR3 sequence: CASSLALAGGHGNIQYF. CDR3 coding DNA: TGTGCCAGCAGCTTAGCCCTAGCGGGGGGGCATGGGAACATTCAGTACTTC. Using reference TRBV11-2 and TRBJ2-4 for the parts outside the CDR3, the full variable domain is EAGVAQSPRYKIIEKRQSVAFWCNPISGHATLYWYQQILGQGPKLLIQFQNNGVVDDSQLPKDRFSAERLKGVDSTLKIQPAKLEDSAVYLCASSLALAGGHGNIQYFGAGTRLSVL.